The rows below give T cell receptor beta chains drawn from one sample of a study of blood T cells in healthy people across ages. TCRdb independently ran MiXCR on the 5' RACE reads; one entry per CDR3 protein. There are 1.5 million to 2 million distinct CDR3 sequences in the sample; about 28% occur only once, and 7.7% lies in the top ten. The sequenced sample was blood. These receptors originate from a woman aged 25 to 39 in good health. Each CDR3 is given with its conserved first and last residue. D genes are given only for firm matches. For some rows the clone size is stated as once, few or many, or as a class when expanded; others skip it.

len | d_gene | j_gene | v_gene | abundance | CDR3nt | CDR3aa
13 | NA | TRBJ2-7 | TRBV5-1 | NA | TGCGCCGGCAGCCGGGACATCAACTACGAGCAGTACTTC | CAGSRDINYEQYF
16 | TRBD2 | TRBJ2-1 | TRBV6-2/TRBV6-3 | NA | TGTGCCAGCAGCTCCGGGACTAGCGGGAGCTCTAATGAGCAGTTCTTC | CASSSGTSGSSNEQFF
12 | NA | TRBJ2-1 | TRBV6-2/TRBV6-3 | NA | TGTGCCAGCAGTCCGGACTCAGGGGAGCAGTTCTTC | CASSPDSGEQFF
11 | NA | TRBJ1-4 | TRBV29-1 | many | TGCAGCGTTGGAGGGGGGGAGAAACTGTTTTTT | CSVGGGEKLFF
13 | TRBD1 | TRBJ2-5 | TRBV28 | few | TGTGCCAGCAAGGACAGGGGGCCGGAGACCCAGTACTTC | CASKDRGPETQYF
17 | TRBD2 | TRBJ2-1 | TRBV3-1 | NA | TGTGCCAGCAGCCTACGACTAGCGGGAGTTCCGTCGGGTGAGCAGTTCTTC | CASSLRLAGVPSGEQFF
14 | NA | TRBJ2-4 | TRBV20-1 | few | TGCAGTGCTAGAGACCTTAGCTATACCGGGGAGCAGTACTTC | CSARDLSYTGEQYF
14 | TRBD2 | TRBJ2-1 | TRBV20-1 | NA | TGCAGTGCTAGGTCGACTAGCGGCTACAATGAGCAGTTCTTC | CSARSTSGYNEQFF
12 | NA | TRBJ1-5 | TRBV28 | few | TGTGCCACCGATCCTAGAGGTCAGCCCCAGCATTTT | CATDPRGQPQHF
14 | NA | TRBJ2-5 | TRBV12-3/TRBV12-4 | NA | TGTGCCAGTCAAAACGTCCCGGGCCAAGAGACCCAGTACTTC | CASQNVPGQETQYF
14 | TRBD1 | TRBJ1-2 | TRBV29-1 | NA | TGCAGCGTATCGACAGGGGTCCGGAAGGATGGCTACACCTTC | CSVSTGVRKDGYTF
13 | NA | TRBJ1-2 | TRBV7-2 | NA | TGTGCCAGCAGGCGCCCCCCCTGGGAAGGCTACACCTTC | CASRRPPWEGYTF
15 | NA | TRBJ1-1 | TRBV3-1 | NA | TGTGCCAGCAGCCAAGGCACCCGGGGGAGCACTGAAGCTTTCTTT | CASSQGTRGSTEAFF
16 | TRBD2 | TRBJ2-1 | TRBV20-1 | few | TGCAGTGCTACCCCCAAACTAGCGGGAAGGTACAATGAGCAGTTCTTC | CSATPKLAGRYNEQFF
12 | NA | TRBJ2-7 | TRBV27 | NA | TGTGCCAACAGTTCGTCGTCCGGCGAGCAGTACTTC | CANSSSSGEQYF
15 | NA | TRBJ2-3 | TRBV20-1 | NA | TGCAGTGCCCTACCCCCTCGGGGGCAGTTAGATACGCAGTATTTT | CSALPPRGQLDTQYF
13 | NA | TRBJ2-7 | TRBV6-5 | many | TGTGCCAGCAGCCCCGACCCTTCCTACGAGCAGTACTTC | CASSPDPSYEQYF
19 | TRBD2 | TRBJ2-5 | TRBV11-2 | once | TGTGCCAGCAGCTTACAGCTGGCTAGCGGGATAAGTAGTTACAATGAGCAGTACTTC | CASSLQLASGISSYNEQYF
14 | NA | TRBJ2-1 | TRBV2 | few | TGTGCCAGCAGTGGAAACAGGCCGGGGAATGAGCAGTTCTTC | CASSGNRPGNEQFF
15 | NA | TRBJ2-7 | TRBV6-2/TRBV6-3 | NA | TGTGCCAGCAGTTACAAGGGACCAACCACATACGAGCAGTACTTC | CASSYKGPTTYEQYF